This TCR beta chain was found in a study of T cell clusters in autoimmune cytopenias. General study results and limits: TRB repertoire shifts in secondary cytopenia and chronic lymphocytic leukemia mostly reflected lymphoma, not autoimmunity.

Multiplex touch-down PCR amplified TRB using TRB-A and TRB-B pools in one tube. Reanalyzing the multiplex PCR reads, TCRdb keeps one entry per CDR3 protein, without DNA. The listing records about 3,400 distinct CDR3 sequences. This clonotype counts as medium-sized by frequency. Its specificity is not known. CDR1 is SQVTM and CDR2 is ANQGSEA in the germline V gene. CDR3 length: 12 residues. Some 34,000 genome equivalents of blood DNA were amplified for TRB. Input material: peripheral blood. The chain couples TRBV29-1 to TRBJ1-1; TCRdb's D call, TRBD1, is unchecked because there is no DNA. This receptor was obtained from a human donor with an autoimmune cytopenia, with autoimmune hepatitis or in good health (not recorded which). The CDR3: CSSWGGATEAFF.